This record looks at one T cell receptor (beta chain) sequence and its context. The antigen remains undetermined. Other DNA sequences within the sample encode an identical CDR3. The record originates from a study of shared clonotypes between healthy human individuals. Study-level information: In total, the donors were two women and a few men aged 18 to 49. The study, taken as a whole, reports: Generation of non-shared clonotypes was less probable than generation of clonotypes shared by all four donors.

Germline loops: CDR1 SGHRS, CDR2 YFSETQ. CDR3 size: 14 residues. V lost 0 bases, J lost 1 base, and 8 bases lay in between. The naive CD8 fraction comprised CD45RO-negative cells positively selected for CCR7 and excluded terminally differentiated effector memory CD45RA+ cells. Clones were read by immunoSEQ multiplex PCR, and TCRdb kept only the in-frame ones, dropping some. Altogether 2 million or so clones are present, about 95% being singletons, with the ten largest covering about 1.1%. This chain joins TRBV5-1 and TRBJ2-7, with D perhaps matching TRBD2 (6 bases). The source is a man aged 18 to 29 in good health. Sequencing was performed on naive CD8+ T cells sorted from blood. The CDR3 spells CASSLGAGSYEQYF. As DNA, the CDR3 is TGCGCCAGCAGCTTGGGAGCGGGTTCCTACGAGCAGTACTTC.